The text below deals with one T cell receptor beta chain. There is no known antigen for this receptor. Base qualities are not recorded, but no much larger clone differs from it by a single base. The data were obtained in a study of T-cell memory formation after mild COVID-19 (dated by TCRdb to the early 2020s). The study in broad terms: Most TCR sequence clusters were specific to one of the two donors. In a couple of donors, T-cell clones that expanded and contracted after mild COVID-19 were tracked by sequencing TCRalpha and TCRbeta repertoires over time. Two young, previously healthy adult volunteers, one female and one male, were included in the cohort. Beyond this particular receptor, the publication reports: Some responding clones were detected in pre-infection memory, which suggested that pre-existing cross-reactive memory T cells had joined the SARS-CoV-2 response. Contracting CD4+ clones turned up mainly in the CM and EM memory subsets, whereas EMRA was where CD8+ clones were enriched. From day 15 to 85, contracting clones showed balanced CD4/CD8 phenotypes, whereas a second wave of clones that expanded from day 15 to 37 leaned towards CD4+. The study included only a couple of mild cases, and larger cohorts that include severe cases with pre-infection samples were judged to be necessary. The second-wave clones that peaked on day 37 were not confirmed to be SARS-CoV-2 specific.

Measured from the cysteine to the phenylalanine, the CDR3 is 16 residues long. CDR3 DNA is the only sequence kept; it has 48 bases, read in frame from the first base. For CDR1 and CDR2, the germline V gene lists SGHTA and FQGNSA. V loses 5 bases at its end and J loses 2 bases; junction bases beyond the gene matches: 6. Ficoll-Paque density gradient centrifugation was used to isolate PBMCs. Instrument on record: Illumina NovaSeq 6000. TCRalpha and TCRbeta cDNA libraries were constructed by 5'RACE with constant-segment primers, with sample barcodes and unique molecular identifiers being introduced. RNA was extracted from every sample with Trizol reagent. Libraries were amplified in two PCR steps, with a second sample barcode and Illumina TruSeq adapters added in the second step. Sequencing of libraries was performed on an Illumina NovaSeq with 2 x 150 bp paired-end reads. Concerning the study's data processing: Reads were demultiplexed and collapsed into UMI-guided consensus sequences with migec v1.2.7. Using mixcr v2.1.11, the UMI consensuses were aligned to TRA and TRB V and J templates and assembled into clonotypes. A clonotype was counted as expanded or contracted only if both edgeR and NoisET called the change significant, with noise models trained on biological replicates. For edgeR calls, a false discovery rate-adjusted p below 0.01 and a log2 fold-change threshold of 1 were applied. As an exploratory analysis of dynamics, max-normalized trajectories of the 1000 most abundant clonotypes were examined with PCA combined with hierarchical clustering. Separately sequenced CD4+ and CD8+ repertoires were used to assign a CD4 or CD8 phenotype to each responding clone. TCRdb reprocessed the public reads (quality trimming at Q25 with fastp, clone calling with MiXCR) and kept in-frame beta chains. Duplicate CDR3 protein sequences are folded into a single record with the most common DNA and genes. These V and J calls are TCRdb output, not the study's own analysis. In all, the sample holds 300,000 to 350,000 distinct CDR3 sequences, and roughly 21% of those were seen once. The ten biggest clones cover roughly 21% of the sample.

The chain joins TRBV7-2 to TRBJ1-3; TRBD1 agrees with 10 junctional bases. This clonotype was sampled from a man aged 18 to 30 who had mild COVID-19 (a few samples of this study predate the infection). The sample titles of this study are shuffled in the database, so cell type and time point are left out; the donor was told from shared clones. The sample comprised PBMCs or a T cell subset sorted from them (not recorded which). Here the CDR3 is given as CASSLRTGGPGNTIYF. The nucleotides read TGTGCCAGCAGCCTCCGGACAGGGGGTCCTGGAAACACCATATATTTT.